Listed below are T cell receptor beta chains from one sample, sequenced in a study of blood T cell repertoires in COVID-19. The table came from immunoSEQ multiplex PCR; TCRdb's copy has only in-frame clones and leaves some out. In the table there are 130,000 to 150,000 clones, about 90% of which are singletons. Sequencing was performed on peripheral blood. These receptors were obtained from a man over 45 who had recovered from COVID-19. Both conserved end residues are part of each CDR3. A D gene is named only where the DNA matches it firmly. Where a row states a size, it is once, few, many or the class of an expanded clone; other rows omit it.

J gene: TRBJ2-1; V gene: TRBV7-3; D gene: TRBD2; clone size: -; CDR3 protein: CASSPSGGVNEQFF; CDR3 DNA: TGTGCCAGCAGCCCTAGCGGGGGGGTTAATGAGCAGTTCTTC
J gene: TRBJ1-4; V gene: TRBV19; D gene: TRBD1; clone size: -; CDR3 protein: CASSRTQGAQKEKLFF; CDR3 DNA: TGTGCCAGTAGCCGTACACAGGGGGCGCAGAAAGAAAAACTGTTTTTT
J gene: TRBJ2-3; V gene: TRBV19; D gene: TRBD2; clone size: once; CDR3 protein: CASSFGLAGGLGTDTQYF; CDR3 DNA: TGTGCCAGTAGTTTCGGACTAGCGGGGGGCCTAGGCACAGATACGCAGTATTTT
J gene: TRBJ2-4; V gene: TRBV11-3; D gene: -; clone size: -; CDR3 protein: CASSYDNSEAKNIQYF; CDR3 DNA: TGTGCCAGCAGCTACGACAACTCAGAAGCCAAAAACATTCAGTACTTC
J gene: TRBJ2-3; V gene: TRBV6-5; D gene: TRBD2; clone size: -; CDR3 protein: CATRAGVKDTQYF; CDR3 DNA: TGTGCCACTCGCGCGGGGGTCAAAGATACGCAGTATTTT
J gene: TRBJ1-2; V gene: TRBV7-9; D gene: TRBD1; clone size: -; CDR3 protein: CASSLTGGERGFTF; CDR3 DNA: TGTGCCAGCAGCTTAACAGGGGGCGAACGAGGCTTCACCTTC
J gene: TRBJ1-5; V gene: TRBV30; D gene: -; clone size: -; CDR3 protein: CAWSVLGSNQPQHF; CDR3 DNA: TGTGCCTGGAGTGTGCTAGGAAGCAATCAGCCCCAGCATTTT
J gene: TRBJ2-3; V gene: TRBV11-2; D gene: TRBD2; clone size: -; CDR3 protein: CASSPPGGGAIDTQYF; CDR3 DNA: TGTGCCAGCAGCCCCCCGGGCGGGGGGGCCATAGATACGCAGTATTTT
J gene: TRBJ1-2; V gene: TRBV30; D gene: TRBD1; clone size: -; CDR3 protein: CAWRITGDANYGYTF; CDR3 DNA: TGTGCCTGGAGGATTACAGGGGATGCAAACTATGGCTACACCTTC
J gene: TRBJ1-2; V gene: TRBV5-4; D gene: TRBD1; clone size: -; CDR3 protein: CASSSGQGSGYTF; CDR3 DNA: TGTGCCAGCAGCTCAGGACAGGGAAGTGGCTACACCTTC
J gene: TRBJ1-2; V gene: TRBV24-1; D gene: TRBD1; clone size: -; CDR3 protein: CATSDISGTGLFNYGYTF; CDR3 DNA: TGTGCCACCAGTGATATATCCGGGACAGGGCTCTTTAACTATGGCTACACCTTC
J gene: TRBJ2-7; V gene: TRBV5-4; D gene: -; clone size: -; CDR3 protein: CASSQKGVPLGEQYF; CDR3 DNA: TGTGCCAGCAGCCAAAAGGGGGTGCCCCTCGGCGAGCAGTACTTC
J gene: TRBJ1-2; V gene: TRBV6-5; D gene: TRBD1; clone size: -; CDR3 protein: CASRDRGNLDGYTF; CDR3 DNA: TGTGCCAGCAGGGACAGGGGTAACTTGGATGGCTACACCTTC
J gene: TRBJ1-2; V gene: TRBV3-1/TRBV3-2; D gene: -; clone size: -; CDR3 protein: CASSQDASSYTYGYTF; CDR3 DNA: TGTGCCAGCAGCCAAGATGCTTCCAGTTATACCTATGGCTACACCTTC
J gene: TRBJ1-5; V gene: TRBV12-5; D gene: -; clone size: -; CDR3 protein: CASGLGQGTDQPQHF; CDR3 DNA: TGTGCTAGTGGTTTAGGGCAGGGTACCGATCAGCCCCAGCATTTT
J gene: TRBJ1-5; V gene: TRBV7-2; D gene: TRBD1; clone size: -; CDR3 protein: CASSWDSSWASNQPQHF; CDR3 DNA: TGTGCCAGCAGCTGGGACAGTAGTTGGGCAAGCAATCAGCCCCAGCATTTT
J gene: TRBJ1-1; V gene: TRBV19; D gene: -; clone size: -; CDR3 protein: CASSTAMNTEAFF; CDR3 DNA: TGTGCCAGTAGTACAGCGATGAACACTGAAGCTTTCTTT
J gene: TRBJ2-3; V gene: TRBV6-5; D gene: -; clone size: -; CDR3 protein: CASRRGTFTDTQYF; CDR3 DNA: TGTGCCAGCAGACGCGGGACGTTCACAGATACGCAGTATTTT
J gene: TRBJ2-1; V gene: TRBV3-1/TRBV3-2; D gene: TRBD2; clone size: -; CDR3 protein: CASSRSGGASYNEQFF; CDR3 DNA: TGTGCCAGCAGCAGAAGCGGGGGGGCCTCCTACAATGAGCAGTTCTTC
J gene: TRBJ1-2; V gene: TRBV19; D gene: TRBD1; clone size: -; CDR3 protein: CASSTGQGNYGYTF; CDR3 DNA: TGTGCCAGTAGTACGGGACAGGGTAACTATGGCTACACCTTC
J gene: TRBJ2-3; V gene: TRBV7-8; D gene: -; clone size: few; CDR3 protein: CASSLDSGESTDTQYF; CDR3 DNA: TGTGCCAGCAGCTTAGACTCAGGGGAGAGCACAGATACGCAGTATTTT
J gene: TRBJ1-5; V gene: TRBV3-1/TRBV3-2; D gene: TRBD1; clone size: few; CDR3 protein: CASSHWGQGYNQPQHF; CDR3 DNA: TGTGCCAGCAGCCACTGGGGACAGGGTTACAATCAGCCCCAGCATTTT